These 5 T cell receptor beta chains were sequenced from one sample in a study of blood T cell repertoires in COVID-19. The repertoire was sequenced with immunoSEQ multiplex PCR; TCRdb's copy has only in-frame clones and lacks some. In the table there are approximately 250,000 clones, 84% of which are singletons. The sample comprised peripheral blood. These receptor sequences come from a human donor in a cohort sampled during active COVID-19.

This chain joins TRBV15 and TRBJ1-1; maybe TRBD1 (6 bases). Germline CDR1 reads LNHNV; CDR2 reads YYDKDF (reference sequence). The CDR3 is 15 amino acids. V lost 1 base and J 2 bases, leaving 11 bases between the germline ends. The CDR3 here is CATSRGPTGNTEAFF. The CDR3 DNA follows: TGTGCCACCAGCAGAGGGCCGACAGGAAACACTGAAGCTTTCTTT.

The chain carries TRBV10-1 and TRBJ2-3; 9 nucleotides line up with TRBD2. The CDR3 is made up of 15 amino acids. Germline-derived CDR1 and CDR2 are WNHNN and SYGVQD (reference sequence). After removal of 5 bases from V and 0 bases from J, the junction contained 3 bases not matched to a gene. In DNA form, the CDR3 reads TGCGCCAGCAGTCGGACTAGCGCAAGCACAGATACGCAGTATTTT. As protein: CASSRTSASTDTQYF.

This clone was found once. The rearrangement joins TRBV18 to TRBJ1-1, with D possibly being TRBD1 (6 bases). V dropped 6 bases and J dropped 0 bases, with 17 bases sitting between them. Germline V gene lookup returns CDR1 KGHSH and CDR2 LQKENI. The CDR3 totals 16 residues. The CDR3 coding sequence is TGTGCCAGCTCTTCTAGAGACAGGAGCCTGAACACTGAAGCTTTCTTT. This translates into CASSSRDRSLNTEAFF.

This chain uses TRBV5-5 with TRBJ2-1, with 8 bases that match TRBD2. This CDR3 has 15 residues. Looked up from germline, CDR1 is SGHKS and CDR2 is YYEKEE (reference sequence). V gave up 6 bases and J gave up 3 bases; unmatched junction bases: 8. Here the CDR3 reads CASIGVSGNYNEQFF. CDR3 nucleotides: TGTGCCAGCATAGGGGTTAGCGGGAACTACAATGAGCAGTTCTTC.

The CDR3 reads CASSFRTGTRTDTQYF. Here the CDR3 DNA reads TGTGCCAGCAGCTTCCGTACCGGGACTAGGACAGATACGCAGTATTTT. V gene TRBV5-4 combines with J gene TRBJ2-3; TRBD2 matches at 8 bases. The V and J ends lost 2 bases and 3 bases, in that order; junction bases with no gene match: 8. Germline V gene lookup returns CDR1 SGHNT and CDR2 YYREEE (reference sequence). CDR3 length equals 16 residues.